Below are 27 T cell receptor beta chains sequenced from a single sample in a study of molecular identifiers for immune sequencing clone quantification. Using its own MiXCR run on the PCR reads, TCRdb lists one record per CDR3 protein. The table has more than 85,000 distinct CDR3 sequences, less than 35% seen once. The sample taken for sequencing was naive CD8+ T cells from blood, with Jurkat cell RNA spiked in. Subset meaning: FACS-sorted CD8+CD4-CCR7+CD45RA+ naive T cells. These receptor sequences come from a human donor in good health. Some libraries in this study had Jurkat cell RNA spiked in.

This clonotype was seen a handful of times. The chain uses TRBV4-2 and TRBJ1-1, with 8 bases lining up with TRBD1. The CDR3 extends over 17 amino acids. Per germline, CDR1 LGHNA and CDR2 YNFKEQ. V was clipped by 3 bases and J by 8 bases; unmatched bases: 17. The CDR3 DNA is TGTGCCAGCAGCCAGGATGTCGGGCAGGGGGCAAAGTGGGAAGCTTTCTTT. Amino acids: CASSQDVGQGAKWEAFF.

This clonotype was seen just once. Sequence at one end of the junction differs from germline and may be a read error. The rearrangement links TRBV11-1 to TRBJ2-5; tentative D call: TRBD1 (5 bases). CDR1 SGHAT and CDR2 FQDESV come from the germline V gene (reference sequence). This CDR3 comprises 15 residues. The CDR3 nucleotides read TGTGCCAGCGGCTTTTCATCAGGGTTGCTAGAGACCCAGTACTTC. It yields the protein CASGFSSGLLETQYF.

Concerning this clonotype: A much larger clone differs from this one at a single base, so this may be a read error. The chain's CDR3 is CASSHDPGPSYEQYF. Here the CDR3 DNA reads TGCGCCAGCAGCCACGACCCGGGACCCTCCTACGAGCAGTACTTC. The chain is built from TRBV4-3 and TRBJ2-7; D assignment may be TRBD1 or TRBD2 (5 bases each). Germline lookup yields CDR1 LGHNA and CDR2 YSLEER. The CDR3 is made up of 15 amino acids. Trimming took off 3 bases at V and 0 bases at J, with 12 bases between the two ends.

This clonotype has a handful of counts. This chain uses TRBV4-2 with TRBJ2-3; D is undetermined. The CDR3 is made up of 15 amino acids. The V gene lost 2 bases and the J gene lost 2 bases, with 11 bases spanning the gap. Looked up from germline, CDR1 is LGHNA and CDR2 is YNFKEQ. The DNA for the CDR3 is TGTGCCAGCAGCCAAAGTCTCTCAGACACAGATACGCAGTATTTT. This codes for CASSQSLSDTDTQYF.

The V gene is TRBV28, the J gene TRBJ1-2; the D gene is possibly TRBD1 (5 bases). Between the trimmed V and J ends, which lost 3 bases and 8 bases, there was a span of 13 bases. Germline V gives CDR1 MDHEN, CDR2 SYDVKM. The CDR3 runs 13 residues. CDR3 nucleotide sequence: TGTGCCAGCAGTTTGGGACGAGTAATCGGCTACACCTTC. Its translation: CASSLGRVIGYTF.

The V and J genes are TRBV13 and TRBJ2-7, with D possibly matching TRBD1 (6 bases). The germline V and J ends were trimmed by 5 bases and 3 bases, with 14 bases remaining between them. This CDR3 spans 14 amino acids. The germline gives CDR1 PRHDT, CDR2 FYEKMQ (reference sequence). The CDR3 bases are TGTGCCAGCAGCACCGGACAGAGCTTCTACGAGCAGTACTTC. The encoded protein is CASSTGQSFYEQYF.

There are a few counts of this clonotype. The V gene is TRBV29-1, the J gene TRBJ2-7, with unresolved D. V dropped 5 bases and J dropped 12 bases, with 14 bases sitting between them. CDR1 is SQVTM and CDR2 is ANQGSEA in the germline V gene. The CDR3 is 10 amino acids. The CDR3 protein is CSVRGPPMYF. CDR3 nucleotide sequence: TGCAGCGTTCGAGGACCGCCGATGTACTTC.

V usage is TRBV7-9 and J usage is TRBJ2-7; TRBD2 is a possible D gene (6 bases). The V end was cut by 8 bases, the J end by 4 bases, with 12 bases between. CDR3 length: 12 amino acids. Germline loops: CDR1 SEHNR, CDR2 FQNEAQ (reference sequence). The CDR3: CASRGLMYEQYF. The DNA of the CDR3 is TGTGCCAGCCGGGGGTTAATGTACGAGCAGTACTTC.

This clonotype was observed a few times. The chain employs TRBV11-2 and TRBJ1-1, with a tentative D call TRBD1 (6 bases). Trimming removed 5 bases from V and 1 base from J, with 11 bases in between. The CDR3 spans 14 residues. Germline V gene lookup returns CDR1 SGHAT and CDR2 FQNNGV. CDR3 in DNA: TGTGCCAGCAGCAAACAGGGATCGAACACTGAAGCTTTCTTT. It encodes CASSKQGSNTEAFF. The entire variable domain, with the rest obtained from reference TRBV11-2 and TRBJ1-1, is as follows: EAGVAQSPRYKIIEKRQSVAFWCNPISGHATLYWYQQILGQGPKLLIQFQNNGVVDDSQLPKDRFSAERLKGVDSTLKIQPAKLEDSAVYLCASSKQGSNTEAFFGQGTRLTVV.

This chain joins TRBV13 and TRBJ2-7, with D perhaps matching TRBD1 or TRBD2 (7 bases each). Germline-derived CDR1 and CDR2 are PRHDT and FYEKMQ (reference sequence). The V gene lost 7 bases and the J gene lost 3 bases, with 16 bases spanning the gap. The CDR3 covers 14 residues. The CDR3 coding sequence is TGTGCCAGCAAATACCAGGGGGAGGGCTACGAGCAGTACTTC. It codes for CASKYQGEGYEQYF. Filled out from reference TRBV13 and TRBJ2-7, the complete variable domain reads AAGVIQSPRHLIKEKRETATLKCYPIPRHDTVYWYQQGPGQDPQFLISFYEKMQSDKGSIPDRFSAQQFSDYHSELNMSSLELGDSALYFCASKYQGEGYEQYFGPGTRLTVT.

This clonotype was seen more than once but under ten times. The chain carries TRBV20-1 and TRBJ1-1; D is possibly TRBD1 (5 bases). The germline CDR1 and CDR2 sequences are DFQATT and SNEGSKA (reference sequence). This CDR3 is 13 amino acids long. V lost 6 bases and J lost 6, with 17 bases in between. CDR3 region: CSAKGLGVPEAFF. The DNA for the CDR3 is TGCAGTGCGAAGGGCCTGGGGGTCCCTGAAGCTTTCTTT.

On this clonotype itself: It may be a read error: a sequence one base away is much more abundant. Since the CDR3 does not end with the conserved phenylalanine or tryptophan, this likely comes from a read error. The V gene is TRBV27, the J gene TRBJ2-3, with D unclear. This CDR3 spans 14 amino acids. V gave up 4 bases and J gave up 0 bases, with 8 bases separating them. CDR1 MNHEY and CDR2 SMNVEV come from the germline V gene (reference sequence). CDR3 loop: CASSSIESTDTQYL. DNA of the CDR3: TGTGCCAGCAGTTCGATAGAGAGCACAGATACGCAGTATCTT.

This clonotype was observed at least ten times. The V and J genes are TRBV7-2 and TRBJ2-3; D remains unclear. Germline values: CDR1 SGHTA, CDR2 FQGNSA. The V end lost 4 bases, the J end lost 6 bases, and 11 bases lay between the germline ends. This CDR3 contains 13 residues. The CDR3 here is CASSSMGGDTQYF. CDR3 nucleotide sequence: TGTGCCAGCAGCTCGATGGGTGGTGATACGCAGTATTTT.

This chain connects TRBV25-1 to TRBJ2-7, with 8 positions matching TRBD2. Germline CDR1 reads MGHDK; CDR2 reads SYGVNS. CDR3 size: 14 residues. With 2 bases clipped from V and 4 bases from J, the junction kept 4 bases outside the gene matches. CDR3 in DNA: TGTGCCAGCAGTGAACTAGCGGGCACATACGAGCAGTACTTC. It specifies CASSELAGTYEQYF.

This clonotype was seen a handful of times. This rearrangement joins TRBV28 to TRBJ1-1; TRBD1 is a possible D gene (6 bases). Looked up from germline, CDR1 is MDHEN and CDR2 is SYDVKM. The length of the CDR3 is 14 residues. The V gene lost 2 bases and the J gene lost 5 bases, with 12 bases spanning the gap. Here the CDR3 DNA reads TGTGCCAGCAGTTTAGGGGGCGGTATGACTGAAGCTTTCTTT. It encodes CASSLGGGMTEAFF.

V is TRBV7-9 and J is TRBJ2-2; D is unclear. Germline CDR1 and CDR2: SEHNR and FQNEAQ (reference sequence). The CDR3 is 14 amino acids. The germline V and J ends were trimmed by 4 bases and 6 bases, with 12 bases remaining between them. DNA for the CDR3: TGTGCCAGCAGCTACCCCCCGGAGCCCGGGGAGCTGTTTTTT. It specifies CASSYPPEPGELFF.

The J gene is TRBJ2-7, the V gene TRBV5-5, with D tentatively TRBD1 (6 bases). This CDR3 spans 15 amino acids. In germline, CDR1 is SGHKS, CDR2 YYEKEE (reference sequence). V lost 4 bases, J lost 4 bases, and 18 bases lay in between. This CDR3 reads CASSPRQAEIYEQYF. CDR3 DNA sequence: TGTGCCAGCAGCCCCCGACAGGCTGAAATTTACGAGCAGTACTTC. Looking up the rest from reference TRBV5-5 and TRBJ2-7 gives the full variable domain: DAGVTQSPTHLIKTRGQQVTLRCSPISGHKSVSWYQQVLGQGPQFIFQYYEKEERGRGNFPDRFSARQFPNYSSELNVNALLLGDSALYLCASSPRQAEIYEQYFGPGTRLTVT.

Details on this clonotype: The junction differs from germline at one of its ends, possibly a read error. The J gene is TRBJ2-7, the V gene TRBV19, with D perhaps assigned TRBD1 or TRBD2 (5 bases each). The CDR3 runs to 15 residues. Germline CDR1 reads LNHDA; CDR2 reads SQIVND (reference sequence). The CDR3 is CARSIAGMGLYEQYF. CDR3 sequence (DNA): TGTGCCAGAAGTATTGCCGGGATGGGGCTCTACGAGCAGTACTTC.

This clonotype came up many times. The J gene is TRBJ1-1, the V gene TRBV29-1, with D hard to call. The CDR3 runs 13 residues. The V end was cut by 0 bases, the J end by 6 bases, with 11 bases between. Germline V CDR1 and CDR2: SQVTM, ANQGSEA. The CDR3 nucleotides read TGCAGCGTTGAAGATGGGTCACAGCCTGAAGCTTTCTTT. Its translation: CSVEDGSQPEAFF.

V gene TRBV6-5 combines with J gene TRBJ1-2, with D perhaps matching TRBD1 (5 bases). Germline assignment: CDR1 MNHEY and CDR2 SVGAGI. V dropped 5 bases and J dropped 4 bases, with 20 bases sitting between them. This CDR3 contains 16 residues. CDR3 nucleotides: TGTGCCAGCAGTCAATCTGGGACGGGGGATCTCTATGGCTACACCTTC. This gives the protein CASSQSGTGDLYGYTF.

This clonotype showed up many times. The chain has TRBV28 and TRBJ2-2; no clear D gene. The V gene lost 6 bases and the J gene lost 5 bases, with 16 bases spanning the gap. CDR3 length: 15 residues. Germline-derived CDR1 and CDR2 are MDHEN and SYDVKM. The CDR3 DNA reads as TGTGCCAGCAGCACGGTGGTCACTCCGACCGGGGAGCTGTTTTTT. It specifies CASSTVVTPTGELFF.

This clonotype occurred many times. V gene TRBV20-1 combines with J gene TRBJ1-1; the D is unclear. The V end lost 6 bases, the J end lost 6 bases, and 17 bases lay between the germline ends. CDR1 is DFQATT, CDR2 SNEGSKA, per germline (reference sequence). The CDR3 length is 13 residues. DNA for the CDR3: TGCAGTGCCCCCGGGATCGGTCCGGCTGAAGCTTTCTTT. As protein: CSAPGIGPAEAFF.

Only a few counts were recorded for this clonotype. This sequence joins TRBV12-5 and TRBJ1-5, with a possible D match to TRBD1 (6 bases). The CDR3 contains 16 residues. Germline V CDR1 and CDR2: LGHNT, FRNRAP. The V end lost 1 base, the J end lost 6 bases, and 16 bases lay between the germline ends. The CDR3 loop is CASGLGHRQAIQPQHF. Written as DNA, the CDR3 is TGTGCTAGTGGTTTGGGCCACCGACAGGCCATTCAGCCCCAGCATTTT.

This CDR3 is CASIGTVANTGELFF. DNA of the CDR3: TGTGCCAGCATTGGGACAGTCGCGAACACCGGGGAGCTGTTTTTT. This rearrangement joins TRBV28 to TRBJ2-2; 7 bases match TRBD1. The germline CDR1 and CDR2 sequences are MDHEN and SYDVKM. The CDR3 has 15 residues. V dropped 7 bases and J dropped 0; count of bases not matched to a gene: 5.

At least ten counts were recorded for this clonotype. This CDR3 is CASSLLGAPPGELFF. Here the CDR3 DNA reads TGTGCCAGCAGTCTTCTCGGGGCCCCACCCGGGGAGCTGTTTTTT. The chain uses TRBV28 and TRBJ2-2; D may match TRBD1 or TRBD2 (5 bases each). The CDR3 is 15 residues long. With 5 bases removed from V and 6 bases from J, the gap between germline ends came to 16 bases. Germline V lookup: CDR1 MDHEN, CDR2 SYDVKM.

The chain has TRBV6-1 and TRBJ1-2; 9 bases align to TRBD1. J lost 3 bases, V lost 6 bases, and 11 bases had no gene match. The CDR3 is 16 residues long. Germline V lookup: CDR1 MNHNS, CDR2 SASEGT. Here the CDR3 DNA reads TGTGCCAGCAGAACCTCTCGGGACAGGGCTCACTATGGCTACACCTTC. Protein sequence: CASRTSRDRAHYGYTF.

Regarding this clonotype: One junction end does not reproduce the germline sequence, and a read error may be involved. V is TRBV5-1 and J is TRBJ2-5, with D uncertain. This CDR3 is built from 15 residues. Germline assignment: CDR1 SGHRS and CDR2 YFSETQ. The CDR3 DNA is TGCGCCAGCAGCTTCACGGGCTCCTACCAAGAGCCCCAGTACTTC. This gives the protein CASSFTGSYQEPQYF.